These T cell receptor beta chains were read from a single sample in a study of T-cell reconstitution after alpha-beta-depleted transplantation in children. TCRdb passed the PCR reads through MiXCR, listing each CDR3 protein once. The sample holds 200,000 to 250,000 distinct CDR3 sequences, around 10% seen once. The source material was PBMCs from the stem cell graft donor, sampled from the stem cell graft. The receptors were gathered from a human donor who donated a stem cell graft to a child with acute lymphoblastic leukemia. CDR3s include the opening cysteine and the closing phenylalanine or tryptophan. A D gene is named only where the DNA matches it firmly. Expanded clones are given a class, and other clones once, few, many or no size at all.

DNA: TGTGCCAGCAGTTACTCGATAGGTCAGAACGAGCAGTACTTC; CDR3: CASSYSIGQNEQYF; V: TRBV6-5; size: few; J: TRBJ2-7; D: .
DNA: TGTGCCACCAGTGATTCAGGGACTATTCCGACAGATACGCAGTATTTT; CDR3: CATSDSGTIPTDTQYF; V: TRBV24-1; size: many; J: TRBJ2-3; D: TRBD2
DNA: TGCAGTGCCTCCGGGACAGGGACTTCAGATACGCAGTATTTT; CDR3: CSASGTGTSDTQYF; V: TRBV20-1; size: many; J: TRBJ2-3; D: TRBD1
DNA: TGTGCCAGCAGCTTAGACGGGTGGGGGCGGTTGACAAAAAATTCACCCCTCCACTTT; CDR3: CASSLDGWGRLTKNSPLHF; V: TRBV7-8; size: .; J: TRBJ1-6; D: .
DNA: TGTGCCAGCAGTTACTCGGAAACCGGGACACTTTATGGCTACACCTTC; CDR3: CASSYSETGTLYGYTF; V: TRBV6-2/TRBV6-3; size: .; J: TRBJ1-2; D: .
DNA: TGCGCCAGCAGCCAAGGGGGGGTACAGGGGGCGGACGAGCAGTACTTC; CDR3: CASSQGGVQGADEQYF; V: TRBV4-3; size: .; J: TRBJ2-7; D: TRBD1
DNA: TGCAGCGTTAAGGGGCCCGAAACCTACGAGCAGTACTTC; CDR3: CSVKGPETYEQYF; V: TRBV29-1; size: .; J: TRBJ2-7; D: .
DNA: TGTGCCAGCAGTTACTCGATGGTTAATAGTTCGGGGGGCCTGAGTCAAGAGACCCAGTACTTC; CDR3: CASSYSMVNSSGGLSQETQYF; V: TRBV6-2/TRBV6-3; size: few; J: TRBJ2-5; D: .
DNA: TGCGCCAGCAGCTATCGCCCCGGGGCCAACGTCCTGACTTTC; CDR3: CASSYRPGANVLTF; V: TRBV4-3; size: few; J: TRBJ2-6; D: .
DNA: TGTGCCACCAGTGATTTGGGCTACACCGGGGAGCTGTTTTTT; CDR3: CATSDLGYTGELFF; V: TRBV24-1; size: many; J: TRBJ2-2; D: .
DNA: TGCGCCAGCAGACGGGCCATCGATGGAAACACCATATATTTT; CDR3: CASRRAIDGNTIYF; V: TRBV5-1; size: many; J: TRBJ1-3; D: .
DNA: TGTGCCAGCAGTTTTTCCGGGCCTGTCAGGGAAAAACTGTTTTTT; CDR3: CASSFSGPVREKLFF; V: TRBV12-3/TRBV12-4; size: few; J: TRBJ1-4; D: .
DNA: TGCTGCGCTAGAGTGAATAGGGGACAGGGAAGCACTGAAGCTTTCTTT; CDR3: CCARVNRGQGSTEAFF; V: TRBV20-1; size: .; J: TRBJ1-1; D: TRBD1
DNA: TGCGCCAGCAGCCAAGGGGACAGGGGGTCCGGGGAGCAGTACTTC; CDR3: CASSQGDRGSGEQYF; V: TRBV4-1; size: many; J: TRBJ2-7; D: TRBD1
DNA: TGCAGCGCCAAACAAGTAAACACTGAAGCTTTCTTT; CDR3: CSAKQVNTEAFF; V: TRBV29-1; size: .; J: TRBJ1-1; D: .
DNA: TGTGCCAGCTCACCTCCGGGACTATCCTACAATGAGCAGTTCTTC; CDR3: CASSPPGLSYNEQFF; V: TRBV18; size: many; J: TRBJ2-1; D: TRBD2